This TCR beta chain is from a study of blood T cell repertoires in COVID-19. Study-wide background: Researchers got acute and convalescent COVID-19 samples from the United States, Italy and Spain.

Per the original methods: Amplification from reference gene primers served as the basis for estimated nucleated cell counts. Using immunoSEQ multiplex PCR, the repertoire was profiled, and TCRdb retains in-frame clones only, with some absent. V, J and clone size are those of that table, while D and trimming were read from the DNA. The table lists a few hundred thousand clones, almost 90% of them singletons. The CDR3 is 14 residues long. Losses at the gene ends were 7 bases for V and 5 bases for J; bases not matched to a gene: 3. Germline loops: CDR1 MNHEY, CDR2 SVGAGI. The TCR comes from a man younger than 40 who had been exposed to COVID-19. V is TRBV6-5 and J is TRBJ2-1, with 12 bases matching TRBD2. Sequencing used PBMCs or T cells enriched from blood (not recorded which). The CDR3 sequence: CASTRLAGDNEQFF. The CDR3 nucleotides read TGTGCCAGCACCAGACTAGCGGGGGACAATGAGCAGTTCTTC.